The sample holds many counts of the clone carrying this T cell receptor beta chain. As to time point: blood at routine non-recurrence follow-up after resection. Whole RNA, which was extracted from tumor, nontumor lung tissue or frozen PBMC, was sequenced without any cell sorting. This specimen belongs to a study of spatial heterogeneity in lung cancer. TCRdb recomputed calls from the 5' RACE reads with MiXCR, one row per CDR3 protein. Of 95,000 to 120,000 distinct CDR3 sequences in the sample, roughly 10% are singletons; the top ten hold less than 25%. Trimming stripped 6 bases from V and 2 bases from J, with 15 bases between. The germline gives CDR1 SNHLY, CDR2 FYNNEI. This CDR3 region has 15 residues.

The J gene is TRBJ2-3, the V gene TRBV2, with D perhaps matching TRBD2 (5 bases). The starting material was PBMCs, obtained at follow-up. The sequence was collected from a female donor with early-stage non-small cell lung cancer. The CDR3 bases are TGTGCCAGCAGCCGTCGGGGTCTAGACACAGATACGCAGTATTTT. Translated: CASSRRGLDTDTQYF.